The entry that follows covers one T cell receptor beta chain sequence. Its antigen is unidentified. TCRdb re-called the reads with MiXCR, one entry per CDR3 protein. The table has approximately 180,000 distinct CDR3 sequences, roughly 19% seen once; the top ten hold about 2.9%. This entry belongs to a study of T cell repertoires in cytomegalovirus infection. Looking at the study overall: Matching HLA type, along with CMV infection, was indicated by public TCR beta signatures. General study results and limits: There were carriers of CMV plus the relevant HLA, and cumulative public TCR beta family frequency identified them.

This CDR3 has 15 residues. CDR1 and CDR2 (germline): SGHTA, FQGTGA. Trimming cost V 0 bases and J 8 bases; bases outside gene matches: 7. V and J are TRBV7-3 and TRBJ2-1; 7 nucleotides match TRBD2. The sample consisted of PBMCs. The receptor was isolated from a human donor in good health (CMV status not recorded). Some clones in this sample may be carry-over from other donors' samples. CDR3 loop: CASSLTGLPSDEQFF. In nucleotides, the CDR3 is TGTGCCAGCAGCTTAACGGGACTACCCTCCGATGAGCAGTTCTTC.